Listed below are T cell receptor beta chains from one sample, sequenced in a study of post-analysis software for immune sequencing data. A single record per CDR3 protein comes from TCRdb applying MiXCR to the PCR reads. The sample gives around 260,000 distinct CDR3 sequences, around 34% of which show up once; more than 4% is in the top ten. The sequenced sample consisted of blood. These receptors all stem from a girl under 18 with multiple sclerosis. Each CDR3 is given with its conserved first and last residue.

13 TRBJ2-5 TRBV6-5 CASSYSPTETQYF
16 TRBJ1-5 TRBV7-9 CASSLVGGDSNQPQHF
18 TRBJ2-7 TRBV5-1 CASSLASSGTSVADEQYF
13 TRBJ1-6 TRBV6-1 CATTMAEDSPLHF
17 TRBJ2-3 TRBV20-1 CSARGVLTGGVTDTQYF
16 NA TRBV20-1 CSARGGASGGRETQYF
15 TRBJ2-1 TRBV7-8 CASSLAGETYNEQFF
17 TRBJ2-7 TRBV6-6 CASSYSKGGPGAGEQYF
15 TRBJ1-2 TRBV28 CASSSRDSANYGYTF
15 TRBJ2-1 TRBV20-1 CSARDPSVRAGEQFF
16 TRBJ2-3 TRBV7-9 CASSLTTAGGTDTQYF
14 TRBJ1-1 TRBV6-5 CASTHRGVGTEAFF
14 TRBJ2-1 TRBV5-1 CASRNFSSYNEQFF
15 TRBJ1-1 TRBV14 CASSQNVIGNTEAFF
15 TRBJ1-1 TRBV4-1 CASSQDVKGVTEAFF
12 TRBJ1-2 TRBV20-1 CSARGEGYGYTF
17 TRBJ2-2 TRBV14 CASSVRTSGTNTGELFF
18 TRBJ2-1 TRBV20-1 CSARARLEREGSYNEQFF
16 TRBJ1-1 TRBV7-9 CASSLIRGAGRTEAFF
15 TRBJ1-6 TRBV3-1 CASSQNRLLGSPLHF
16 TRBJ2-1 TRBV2 CASPLSGLAGGDEQFF
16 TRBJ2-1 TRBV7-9 CASPMEGTGPYNEQFF
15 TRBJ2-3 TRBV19 CASRLPGLASCTQYF
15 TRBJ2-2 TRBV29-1 CSVGLAGGNTGELFF
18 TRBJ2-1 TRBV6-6 CASSPPGTSGGYYNEQFF
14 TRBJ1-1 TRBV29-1 CSVEPARGGTEAFF
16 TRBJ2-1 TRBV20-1 CSARDGGENSYNEQFF
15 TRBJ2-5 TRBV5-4 CASSLVGRPPGTQYF
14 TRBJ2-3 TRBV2 CASSGTGALDTQYF
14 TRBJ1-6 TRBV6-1 CASSTTGGNSPLHF
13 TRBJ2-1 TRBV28 CASSLNQEDEQFF
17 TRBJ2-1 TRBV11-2 CASSLYHRTGVYNEQFF
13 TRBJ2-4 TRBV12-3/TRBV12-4 CASSSFQGSPLYF
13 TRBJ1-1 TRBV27 CASATHWNTEAFF
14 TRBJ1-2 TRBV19 CASIRTGANYGYTF
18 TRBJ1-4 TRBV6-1 CASSEGGQGSKSNEKLFF
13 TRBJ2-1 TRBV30 CASGLAGEVEQFF
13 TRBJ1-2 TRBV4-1 CASSPGDRKDYTF
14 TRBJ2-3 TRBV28 CASSLGGGTDRQYF
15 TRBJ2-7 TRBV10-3 CAISESLAGNYEQYF
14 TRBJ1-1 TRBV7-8 CASSLGDRGTEAFF
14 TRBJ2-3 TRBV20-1 CSARDPIGTDTQYF
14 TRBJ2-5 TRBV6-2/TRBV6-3 CASRLRALQETQYF
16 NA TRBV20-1 CSARIPTRTVPETQYF
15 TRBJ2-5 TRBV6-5 CASSYPGRSGETQYF
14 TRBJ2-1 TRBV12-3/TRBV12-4 CASSRGGVYNEQFF
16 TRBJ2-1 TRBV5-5 CASSLGGTVSYNEQFF
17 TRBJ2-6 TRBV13 CASSSGQPDSGANVLTF
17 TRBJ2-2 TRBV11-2 CASSLVGQGRRTGELFF
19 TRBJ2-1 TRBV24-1 CATSDPLAGGPSGYNEQFF
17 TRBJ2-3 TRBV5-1 CASSRIRDRDGTDTQYF
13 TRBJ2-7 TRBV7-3 CASSSPLGNEQYF
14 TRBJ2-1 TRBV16 CASSPKYIANEQFF
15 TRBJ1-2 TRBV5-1 CASSNGTGINYGYTF
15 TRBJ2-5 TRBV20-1 CSAPPAGAPGETQYF
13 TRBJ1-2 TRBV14 CASSQFPLGGCTF
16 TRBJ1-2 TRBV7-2 CASSTAIPTGIYGYTF